This is a list of T cell receptor beta chains from one sample in a study of OX40 agonist ivuxolimab in advanced cancers. Only in-frame clones appear in the TCRdb table, and some are missing; sequencing was by immunoSEQ multiplex PCR. The repertoire holds about 70,000 clones, with about four fifths as singletons. Sequencing used CD4+ or CD8+ T cells sorted from blood, obtained in a trial of the OX40 agonist ivuxolimab. The origin of the receptors is an adult with an advanced solid tumor such as melanoma, head and neck, liver or kidney cancer. CDR3s include the opening cysteine and the closing phenylalanine or tryptophan. Fields, in order: V gene, clone size, CDR3 protein. The listing skips clone size in some rows; elsewhere it reads once, few, many or a size class.

V gene: TRBV5-1; clone size: .; CDR3 protein: CASSLTSGAAGELFF
V gene: TRBV7-8; clone size: .; CDR3 protein: CASSPAGKQETQYF
V gene: TRBV6-6; clone size: .; CDR3 protein: CASRARGRSNQPQHF
V gene: TRBV5-6; clone size: .; CDR3 protein: CASSLTSGTRRYEQYF
V gene: TRBV5-1; clone size: few; CDR3 protein: CASSLWQSNEQFF
V gene: TRBV5-1; clone size: .; CDR3 protein: CASSSGLAGVEQYF
V gene: TRBV6-1; clone size: .; CDR3 protein: CASRTSGTGGDEQFF
V gene: TRBV5-5; clone size: .; CDR3 protein: CASRAGGAVKNIQYF
V gene: TRBV4-2; clone size: .; CDR3 protein: CASSAYRGTGNTIYF
V gene: TRBV5-1; clone size: .; CDR3 protein: CASSSNPGSQADTQYF
V gene: TRBV2; clone size: .; CDR3 protein: CASKGRITDTQYF
V gene: TRBV7-2; clone size: few; CDR3 protein: CASSSDRIYGYTF
V gene: TRBV18; clone size: few; CDR3 protein: CASSPKGRDGYTF
V gene: TRBV25-1; clone size: .; CDR3 protein: CASSDRVRGNEQFF
V gene: TRBV5-1; clone size: .; CDR3 protein: CASSWPRAQGTDTQYF
V gene: TRBV18; clone size: .; CDR3 protein: CASSPGGANSYEQYF
V gene: TRBV6-5; clone size: once; CDR3 protein: CASGAGTGGNEQFF
V gene: TRBV6-6; clone size: .; CDR3 protein: CASSWDILAKNIQYF
V gene: TRBV30; clone size: .; CDR3 protein: CAWSFWQGNTGELFF
V gene: TRBV6-5; clone size: .; CDR3 protein: CASSSLYRAGELFF
V gene: TRBV18; clone size: .; CDR3 protein: CASSPLSGPSTDTQYF
V gene: TRBV7-9; clone size: .; CDR3 protein: CASSAEGRGGNQPQHF